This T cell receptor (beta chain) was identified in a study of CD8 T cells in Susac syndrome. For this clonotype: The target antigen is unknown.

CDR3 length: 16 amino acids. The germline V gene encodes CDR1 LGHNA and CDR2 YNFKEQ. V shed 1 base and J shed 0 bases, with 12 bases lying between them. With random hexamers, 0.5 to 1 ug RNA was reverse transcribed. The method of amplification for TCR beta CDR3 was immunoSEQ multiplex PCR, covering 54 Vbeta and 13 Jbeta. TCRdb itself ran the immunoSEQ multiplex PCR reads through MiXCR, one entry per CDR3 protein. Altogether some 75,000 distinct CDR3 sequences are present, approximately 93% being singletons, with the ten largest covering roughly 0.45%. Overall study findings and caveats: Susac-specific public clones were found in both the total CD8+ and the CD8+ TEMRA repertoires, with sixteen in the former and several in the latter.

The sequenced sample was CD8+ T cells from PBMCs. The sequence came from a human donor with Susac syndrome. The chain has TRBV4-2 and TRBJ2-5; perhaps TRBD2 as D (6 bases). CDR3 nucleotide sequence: TGTGCCAGCAGCCAAGCTCCACTAGCAAACCAAGAGACCCAGTACTTC. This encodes CASSQAPLANQETQYF.